The clone carrying this T cell receptor beta chain was seen at least ten times. With a duration under 2 months, the hyperthyroidism was newly diagnosed in patients aged 18 to 65. This sample is drawn from a study of T cells in Graves' hyperthyroidism and ophthalmopathy. Study background: Peripheral blood was drawn at first diagnosis, prior to all treatment.

RNA transcripts served as the template for amplifying TCR beta CDR3 regions. HTBI primers were employed in a first-round RT-PCR of the TCR CDR3. TCRdb re-derived calls from the multiplex PCR reads in MiXCR, one entry per CDR3 protein. This table has around 420,000 distinct CDR3 sequences, roughly an eighth appearing once. Sequencing was carried out using blood. This TCR came from a woman aged 18-35 years with Graves' hyperthyroidism.

CDR3 nucleotide sequence: TGCAGTGCTAGTAGGCCTAGGCTTTCTTCCAATGAGCAGTTCTTC. This sequence encodes CSASRPRLSSNEQFF. The V gene is TRBV20-1, the J gene TRBJ2-1; no firm D call. V dropped 3 bases and J dropped 6 bases, with 18 bases sitting between them. Germline assignment: CDR1 DFQATT and CDR2 SNEGSKA (reference sequence). The CDR3 sequence is 15 residues long.